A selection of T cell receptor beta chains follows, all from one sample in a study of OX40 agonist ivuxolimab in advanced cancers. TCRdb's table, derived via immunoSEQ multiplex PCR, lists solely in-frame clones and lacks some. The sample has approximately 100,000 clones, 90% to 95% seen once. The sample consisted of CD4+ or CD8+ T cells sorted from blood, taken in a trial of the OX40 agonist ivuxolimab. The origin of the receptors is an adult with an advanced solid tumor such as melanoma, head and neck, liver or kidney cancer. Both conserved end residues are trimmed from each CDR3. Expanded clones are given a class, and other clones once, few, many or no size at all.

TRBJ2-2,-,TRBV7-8,ASSYGGASLGTGELF
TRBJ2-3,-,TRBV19,ASSMQGGGTDTQY
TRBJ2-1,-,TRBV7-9,ASSSEKNEQF
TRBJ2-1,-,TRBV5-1,ASSAGLLAGGNEQF
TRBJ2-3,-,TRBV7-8,ASSLELAGAVSTDTQY
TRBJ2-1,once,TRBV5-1,ASSLGPRREGGPHNEQF
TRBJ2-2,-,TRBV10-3,AISGLAGGPLGELF
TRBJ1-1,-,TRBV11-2,ASSVNRVVGAF
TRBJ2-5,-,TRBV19,ASSMQYQETQY
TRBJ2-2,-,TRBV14,ASSQVTGELF
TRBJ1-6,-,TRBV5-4,ASSLRQGVSPLH
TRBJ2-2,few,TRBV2,ASSVGFNTGELF
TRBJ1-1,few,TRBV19,ASSIVATEAF
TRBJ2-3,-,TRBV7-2,ASSLELSTDTQY
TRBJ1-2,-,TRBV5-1,ASSLALGQSASGGYT
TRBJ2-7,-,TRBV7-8,ASSLERTSGGLEQY
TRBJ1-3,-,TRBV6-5,ASSSTGAGNTIY
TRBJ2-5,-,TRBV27,ASSPRGTETQY
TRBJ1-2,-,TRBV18,ASSLGREVYGYT
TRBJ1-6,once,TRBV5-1,ASSPGQANSPLH
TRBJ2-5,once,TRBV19,ASSMGLAGQETQY
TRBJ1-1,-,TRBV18,ASSPSTWNTEAF
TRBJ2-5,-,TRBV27,ASRSDRDRQETQY
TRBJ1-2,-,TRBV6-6,ASSLGQAYGYT
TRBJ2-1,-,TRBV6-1,ASSEGAGAGNEQF
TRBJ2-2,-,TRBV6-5,ASSYFGTGGTGELF
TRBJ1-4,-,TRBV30,AGQGTNEKLF
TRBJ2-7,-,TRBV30,AWVGSGLLSEQY
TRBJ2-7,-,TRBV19,ASSGSTGAYEQY
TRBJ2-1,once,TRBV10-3,AISEGQLNEQF
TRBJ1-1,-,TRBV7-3,ASSPVAGRMNTEAF
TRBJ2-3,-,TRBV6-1,ASSASGLTDTQY